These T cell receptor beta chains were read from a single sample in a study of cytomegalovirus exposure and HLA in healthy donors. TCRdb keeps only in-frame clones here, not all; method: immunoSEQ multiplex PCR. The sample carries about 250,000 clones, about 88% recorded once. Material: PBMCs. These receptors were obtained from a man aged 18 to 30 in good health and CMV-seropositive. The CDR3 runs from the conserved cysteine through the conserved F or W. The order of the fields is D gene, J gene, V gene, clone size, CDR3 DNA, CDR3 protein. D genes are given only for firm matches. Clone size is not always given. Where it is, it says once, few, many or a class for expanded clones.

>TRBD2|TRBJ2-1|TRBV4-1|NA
TGCGCCAGCAGCGCCCGGACTAGCGGGAGCCTATACAATGAGCAGTTCTTC
CASSARTSGSLYNEQFF
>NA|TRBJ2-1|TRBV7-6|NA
TGTGCCAGCAGCTTAACCGGGCCCTACAATGAGCAGTTCTTC
CASSLTGPYNEQFF
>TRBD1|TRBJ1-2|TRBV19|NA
TGTGCCAGTAGTGCCTGGGACAGGGGAGACTATGGCTACACCTTC
CASSAWDRGDYGYTF
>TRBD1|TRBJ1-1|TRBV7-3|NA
TGTGCCAGCAGCGCGGACAGGGTGCGAACTGAAGCTTTCTTT
CASSADRVRTEAFF
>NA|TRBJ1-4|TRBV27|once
TGTGCCAGCAGTTTGAGGGGATCGGCTAATGAAAAACTGTTTTTT
CASSLRGSANEKLFF
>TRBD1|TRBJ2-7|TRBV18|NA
TGTGCCAGCTCAATCTATGGACAGGCCGGTATCTACGAGCAGTACTTC
CASSIYGQAGIYEQYF
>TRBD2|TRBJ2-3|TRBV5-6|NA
TGTGCCAGCCTTCTAGCGGACACAGATACGCAGTATTTT
CASLLADTDTQYF
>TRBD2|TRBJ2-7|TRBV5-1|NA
TGCGCCAGCAGCTCGACTAGCGTAGGGTACGAGCAGTACTTC
CASSSTSVGYEQYF
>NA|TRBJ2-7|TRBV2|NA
TGTGCCAGCAGTGGACCTCGGGGCTCCTACGAGCAGTACTTC
CASSGPRGSYEQYF
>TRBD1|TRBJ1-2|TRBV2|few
TGTGCCAGCAGTAATGGACAGGGCTATGGCTACACCTTC
CASSNGQGYGYTF
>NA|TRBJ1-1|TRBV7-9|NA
TGTGCCAGCAGCGGGACGACGGGGGAACCTTTCTTT
CASSGTTGEPFF
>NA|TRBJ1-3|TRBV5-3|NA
TGTGCCAGAAGCTTGGAGGGACGCGCTGGAAACACCATATATTTT
CARSLEGRAGNTIYF
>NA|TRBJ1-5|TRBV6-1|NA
TGTGCCAGCAGAGAGGCTCCTCATCAGCCCCAGCATTTT
CASREAPHQPQHF
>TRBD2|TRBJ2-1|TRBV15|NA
TGTGCCACCAGCAGAGGGGTAGCGGGGACCACCGACAATGAGCAGTTCTTC
CATSRGVAGTTDNEQFF
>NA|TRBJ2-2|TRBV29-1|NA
TGCAGCGTTGAAGATGGGGCCGGGGAGCTGTTTTTT
CSVEDGAGELFF
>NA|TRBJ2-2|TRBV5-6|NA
TGTGCCAGCAGCTTGGGCTGGCGTGGGGAGCTGTTTTTT
CASSLGWRGELFF
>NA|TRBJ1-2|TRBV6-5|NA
TGTGCCAGCAGTTACTCGAGCGGCCCAAGCTACTTTGGCTACACCTTC
CASSYSSGPSYFGYTF